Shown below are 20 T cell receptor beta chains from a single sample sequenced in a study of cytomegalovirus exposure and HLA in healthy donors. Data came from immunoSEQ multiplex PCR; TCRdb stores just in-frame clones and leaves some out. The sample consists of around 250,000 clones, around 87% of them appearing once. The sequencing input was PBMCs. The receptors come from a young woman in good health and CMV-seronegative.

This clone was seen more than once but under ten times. As DNA, the CDR3 is TGTGCCAGCAGCCCGGACAGGGTCCTTAACTATGGCTACACCTTC. It codes for CASSPDRVLNYGYTF. The chain carries TRBV5-4 and TRBJ1-2; 8 nucleotides align to TRBD1. Losses at the gene ends were 4 bases for V and 1 base for J; bases not matched to a gene: 6. Germline-derived CDR1 and CDR2 are SGHNT and YYREEE (reference sequence). The CDR3 is 15 residues long.

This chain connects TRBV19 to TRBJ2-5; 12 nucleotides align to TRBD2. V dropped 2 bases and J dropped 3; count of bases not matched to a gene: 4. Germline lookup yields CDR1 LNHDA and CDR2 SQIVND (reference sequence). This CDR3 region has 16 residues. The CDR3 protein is CASSITRLAGEETQYF. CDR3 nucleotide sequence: TGTGCCAGTAGTATAACGAGACTAGCGGGGGAAGAGACCCAGTACTTC.

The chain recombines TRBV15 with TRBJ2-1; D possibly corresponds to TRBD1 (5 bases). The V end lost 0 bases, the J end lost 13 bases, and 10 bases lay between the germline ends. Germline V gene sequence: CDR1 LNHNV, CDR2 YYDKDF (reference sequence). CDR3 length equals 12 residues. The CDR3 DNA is TGTGCCACCAGCAGAGACAGGGTGGCCCAGTTCTTC. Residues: CATSRDRVAQFF.

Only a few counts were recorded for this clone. This CDR3 is CASSRGHPSLSPLHF. CDR3 DNA: TGTGCCAGCAGCCGGGGACACCCTTCCCTCTCACCCCTCCACTTT. The gene calls are TRBV7-9 and TRBJ1-6, with D tentatively TRBD1 (6 bases). Germline V gene lookup returns CDR1 SEHNR and CDR2 FQNEAQ (reference sequence). CDR3 length: 15 residues. V was shortened by 5 bases and J by 10 bases, with 18 bases between the two germline ends. Full variable domain (remainder filled in from reference TRBV7-9 and TRBJ1-6): DTGVSQNPRHKITKRGQNVTFRCDPISEHNRLYWYRQTLGQGPEFLTYFQNEAQLEKSRLLSDRFSAERPKGSFSTLEIQRTEQGDSAMYLCASSRGHPSLSPLHFGNGTRLTVT.

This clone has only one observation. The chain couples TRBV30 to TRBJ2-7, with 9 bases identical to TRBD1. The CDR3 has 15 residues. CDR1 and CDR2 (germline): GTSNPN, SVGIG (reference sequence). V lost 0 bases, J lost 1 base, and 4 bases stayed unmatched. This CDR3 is CAWSVLGTGSYEQYF. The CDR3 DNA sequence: TGTGCCTGGAGTGTACTTGGGACAGGGTCCTACGAGCAGTACTTC.

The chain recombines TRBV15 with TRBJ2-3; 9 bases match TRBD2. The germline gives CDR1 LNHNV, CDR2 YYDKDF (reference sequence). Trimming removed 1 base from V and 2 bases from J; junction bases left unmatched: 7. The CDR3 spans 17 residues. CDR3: CATSRGPSGVVTDTQYF. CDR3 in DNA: TGTGCCACCAGCAGAGGTCCTAGCGGGGTTGTCACAGATACGCAGTATTTT. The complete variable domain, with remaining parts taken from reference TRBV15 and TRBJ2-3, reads DAMVIQNPRYQVTQFGKPVTLSCSQTLNHNVMYWYQQKSSQAPKLLFHYYDKDFNNEADTPDNFQSRRPNTSFCFLDIRSPGLGDTAMYLCATSRGPSGVVTDTQYFGPGTRLTVL.

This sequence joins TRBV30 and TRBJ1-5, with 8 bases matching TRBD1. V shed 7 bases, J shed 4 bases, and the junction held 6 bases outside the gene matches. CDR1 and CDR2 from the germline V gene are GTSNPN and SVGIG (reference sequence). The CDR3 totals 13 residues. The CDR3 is CAFDRGSNQPQHF. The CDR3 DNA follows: TGTGCCTTCGACAGGGGTAGTAATCAGCCCCAGCATTTT.

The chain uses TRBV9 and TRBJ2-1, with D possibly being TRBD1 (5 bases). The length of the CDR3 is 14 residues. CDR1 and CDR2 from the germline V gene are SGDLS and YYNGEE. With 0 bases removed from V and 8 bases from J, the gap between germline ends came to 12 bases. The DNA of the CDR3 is TGTGCCAGCAGCGTAGATCAGGGTGGGTATGAGCAGTTCTTC. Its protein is CASSVDQGGYEQFF.

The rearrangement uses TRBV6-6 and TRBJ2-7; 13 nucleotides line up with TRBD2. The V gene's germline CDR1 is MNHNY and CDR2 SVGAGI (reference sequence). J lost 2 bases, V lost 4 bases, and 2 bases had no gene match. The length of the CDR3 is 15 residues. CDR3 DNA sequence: TGTGCCAGCAGTTCGGGACTAGCGGGAACCTACGAGCAGTACTTC. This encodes CASSSGLAGTYEQYF.

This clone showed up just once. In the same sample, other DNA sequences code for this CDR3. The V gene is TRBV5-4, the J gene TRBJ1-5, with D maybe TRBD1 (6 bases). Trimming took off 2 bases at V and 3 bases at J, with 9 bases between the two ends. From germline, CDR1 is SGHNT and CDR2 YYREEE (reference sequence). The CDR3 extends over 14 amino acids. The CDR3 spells CASSLQGSNQPQHF. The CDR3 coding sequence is TGTGCCAGCAGCTTACAGGGATCCAATCAGCCCCAGCATTTT.

The CDR3 loop reads CASSLRQGGSNEKLFF. The CDR3 DNA reads as TGTGCCAGCAGTTTAAGACAGGGGGGTAGTAATGAAAAACTGTTTTTT. The chain combines TRBV28 with TRBJ1-4; 9 nucleotides agree with TRBD1. This CDR3 spans 16 amino acids. The J segment lost 4 bases and the V segment lost 2 bases, leaving 5 bases of the junction unmatched. Germline values: CDR1 MDHEN, CDR2 SYDVKM.

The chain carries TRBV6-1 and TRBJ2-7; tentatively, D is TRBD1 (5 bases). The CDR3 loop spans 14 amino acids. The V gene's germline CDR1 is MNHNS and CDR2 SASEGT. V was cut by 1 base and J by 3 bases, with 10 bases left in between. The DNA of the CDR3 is TGTGCCAGCAGTGAAGGCAGGGATCTCTACGAGCAGTACTTC. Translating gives CASSEGRDLYEQYF.

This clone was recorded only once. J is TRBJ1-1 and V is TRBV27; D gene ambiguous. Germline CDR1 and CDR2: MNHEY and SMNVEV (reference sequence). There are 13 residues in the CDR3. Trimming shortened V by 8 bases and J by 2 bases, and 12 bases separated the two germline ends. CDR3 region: CASAQIINTEAFF. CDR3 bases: TGTGCCAGCGCACAGATCATTAACACTGAAGCTTTCTTT.

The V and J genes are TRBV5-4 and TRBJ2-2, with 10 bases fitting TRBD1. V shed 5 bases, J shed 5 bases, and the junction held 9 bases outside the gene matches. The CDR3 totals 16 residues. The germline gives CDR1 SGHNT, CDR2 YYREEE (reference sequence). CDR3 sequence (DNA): TGTGCCAGCAGGCCGAGACAGGGGGCGGGGACCGGGGAGCTGTTTTTT. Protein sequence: CASRPRQGAGTGELFF.

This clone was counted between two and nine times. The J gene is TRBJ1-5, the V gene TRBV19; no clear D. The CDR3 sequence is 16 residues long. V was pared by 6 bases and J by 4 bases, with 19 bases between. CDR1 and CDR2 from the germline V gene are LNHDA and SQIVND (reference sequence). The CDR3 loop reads CASREEGRGGNQPQHF. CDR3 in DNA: TGTGCCAGTAGAGAAGAAGGACGCGGCGGGAATCAGCCCCAGCATTTT.

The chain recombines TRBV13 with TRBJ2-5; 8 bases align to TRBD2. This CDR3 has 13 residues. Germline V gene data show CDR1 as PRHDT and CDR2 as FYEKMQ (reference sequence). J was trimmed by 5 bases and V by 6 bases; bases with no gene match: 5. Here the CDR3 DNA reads TGTGCCAGCAGGATCGGGGGGGATGAGACCCAGTACTTC. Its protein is CASRIGGDETQYF.

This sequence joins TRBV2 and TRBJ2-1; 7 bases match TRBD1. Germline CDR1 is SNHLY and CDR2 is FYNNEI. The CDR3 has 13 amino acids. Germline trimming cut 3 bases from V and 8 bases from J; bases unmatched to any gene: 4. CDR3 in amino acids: CASSDWQGDEQFF. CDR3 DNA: TGTGCCAGCAGTGATTGGCAGGGGGATGAGCAGTTCTTC. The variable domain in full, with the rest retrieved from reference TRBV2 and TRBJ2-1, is EPEVTQTPSHQVTQMGQEVILRCVPISNHLYFYWYRQILGQKVEFLVSFYNNEISEKSEIFDDQFSVERPDGSNFTLKIRSTKLEDSAMYFCASSDWQGDEQFFGPGTRLTVL.

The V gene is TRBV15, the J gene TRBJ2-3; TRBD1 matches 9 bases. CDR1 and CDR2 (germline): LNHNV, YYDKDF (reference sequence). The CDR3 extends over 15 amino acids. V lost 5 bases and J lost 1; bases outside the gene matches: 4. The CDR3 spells CATSGDRARTDTQYF. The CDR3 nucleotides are TGTGCCACCAGCGGGGACAGGGCGCGCACAGATACGCAGTATTTT.

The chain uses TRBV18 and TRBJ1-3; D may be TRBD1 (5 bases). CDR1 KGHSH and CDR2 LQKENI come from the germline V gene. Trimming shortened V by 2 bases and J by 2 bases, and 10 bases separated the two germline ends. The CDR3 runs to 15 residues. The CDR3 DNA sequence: TGTGCCAGCTCACCAGTTCAGGGTACTGGAAACACCATATATTTT. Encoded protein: CASSPVQGTGNTIYF.

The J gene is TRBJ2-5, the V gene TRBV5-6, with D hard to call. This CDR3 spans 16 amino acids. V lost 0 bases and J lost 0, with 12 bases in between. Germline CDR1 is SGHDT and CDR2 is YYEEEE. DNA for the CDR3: TGTGCCAGCAGCTTGGCGGTCTCCTACCACCAAGAGACCCAGTACTTC. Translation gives CASSLAVSYHQETQYF. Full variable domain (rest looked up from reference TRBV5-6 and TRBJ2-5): DAGVTQSPTHLIKTRGQQVTLRCSPKSGHDTVSWYQQALGQGPQFIFQYYEEEERQRGNFPDRFSGHQFPNYSSELNVNALLLGDSALYLCASSLAVSYHQETQYFGPGTRLLVL.